Below, 18 T cell receptor beta chains from the same sample are listed, as sequenced in a study of T cells after yellow fever vaccination. TCRdb re-called the 5' RACE reads with MiXCR, one entry per CDR3 protein. The sample includes 250,000 to 400,000 distinct CDR3 sequences, roughly 4.3% seen only once; the top ten take approximately 20%. The source was PBMCs, collected 15 days after the yellow fever booster vaccination. The receptors shown here come from a man younger than 35 who received the YFV17D yellow fever vaccine.

The chain recombines TRBV4-3 with TRBJ2-2; 7 nucleotides agree with TRBD1. This CDR3 spans 18 amino acids. The germline gives CDR1 LGHNA, CDR2 YSLEER. V shed 0 bases, J shed 2 bases, and the junction held 9 bases outside the gene matches. As DNA, the CDR3 is TGCGCCAGCAGCCAAGATGAACAGGGGACATTCAACACCGGGGAGCTGTTTTTT. Its protein is CASSQDEQGTFNTGELFF.

Ten or more counts support this clonotype. J is TRBJ2-1 and V is TRBV12-3 or TRBV12-4; D not certain. The CDR3 is made up of 13 amino acids. V gave up 3 bases and J gave up 6 bases, with 9 bases separating them. CDR3 region: CASSFRVGNEQFF. The DNA of the CDR3 is TGTGCCAGCAGTTTTCGGGTTGGCAATGAGCAGTTCTTC.

This chain uses TRBV20-1 with TRBJ1-1, with 9 positions matching TRBD1. CDR1 and CDR2 from the germline V gene are DFQATT and SNEGSKA (reference sequence). Unmatched junction bases numbered 6, after V lost 3 bases and J lost 1 base. The CDR3 covers 15 residues. CDR3: CSASEATGGNTEAFF. CDR3 in DNA: TGCAGTGCTAGTGAGGCGACAGGGGGGAACACTGAAGCTTTCTTT.

This clonotype was found many times. The chain recombines TRBV12-3 or TRBV12-4 with TRBJ1-6, with D unresolved. The CDR3 is made up of 11 amino acids. V shed 5 bases and J shed 14 bases, with 10 bases lying between them. CDR3 sequence: CASSPGGSLHF. The CDR3 nucleotides are TGTGCCAGCAGTCCCGGAGGATCCCTCCACTTT.

This clonotype was counted between two and nine times. The CDR3: CASSLAATGDQPQHF. Here the CDR3 DNA reads TGTGCCAGCAGCTTGGCTGCTACAGGGGATCAGCCCCAGCATTTT. V usage is TRBV5-5 and J usage is TRBJ1-5, with TRBD1 identical over 7 bases. Per the germline V gene, CDR1 is SGHKS and CDR2 is YYEKEE (reference sequence). This CDR3 is 15 amino acids long. The trim removed 0 bases at V and 5 bases at J, leaving 5 bases unmatched. Using reference TRBV5-5 and TRBJ1-5 for the parts outside the CDR3, the full variable domain is DAGVTQSPTHLIKTRGQQVTLRCSPISGHKSVSWYQQVLGQGPQFIFQYYEKEERGRGNFPDRFSARQFPNYSSELNVNALLLGDSALYLCASSLAATGDQPQHFGDGTRLSIL.

This clonotype has ten or more counts. The rearrangement joins TRBV10-2 to TRBJ2-3; the match to TRBD2 covers 7 bases. CDR1 WSHSY and CDR2 SAAADI come from the germline V gene. Trimming at V came to 6 bases and at J to 2 bases, leaving 5 bases not matched to a gene. The CDR3 extends over 14 amino acids. The chain's CDR3 is CASSRDYATDTQYF. The DNA for the CDR3 is TGCGCCAGCAGCAGGGACTACGCCACAGATACGCAGTATTTT.

Concerning this clonotype itself: A read error is possible here, since a much larger clone lies one base away. V and J are TRBV5-4 and TRBJ2-7; D may be TRBD1 (7 bases). The germline CDR1 and CDR2 sequences are SGHNT and YYREEE (reference sequence). The V gene lost 4 bases and the J gene lost 2 bases, with 10 bases spanning the gap. The CDR3 length is 13 residues. DNA of the CDR3: TGTGCCAGCAGCGGGGGGACAGCCTACGAGCAGTACTTC. Residues: CASSGGTAYEQYF.

This clonotype was seen only a few times. The V and J genes are TRBV4-3 and TRBJ1-6; the D gene is possibly TRBD1 (5 bases). Germline CDR1 is LGHNA and CDR2 is YSLEER. Trimming removed 4 bases at V and 9 bases at J, with 16 bases between. This CDR3 is 15 amino acids long. The CDR3 nucleotides read TGCGCCAGCAGCCGGGAGAAGGGGACTACTTCACCCCTCCACTTT. It encodes CASSREKGTTSPLHF.

The J gene is TRBJ1-1, the V gene TRBV6-2 or TRBV6-3; no clear D gene. Germline values: CDR1 MNHEY, CDR2 SVGEGT. Deletions cut 5 bases from V and 7 bases from J, with 11 bases between. The CDR3 is 12 residues long. This chain's CDR3 is CASSDSRVEAFF. DNA for the CDR3: TGTGCCAGCAGTGATTCGAGGGTTGAAGCTTTCTTT.

This clonotype has a count of ten or more. The V and J genes are TRBV7-2 and TRBJ2-5, with 11 bases that match TRBD2. Germline assignment: CDR1 SGHTA and CDR2 FQGNSA. The length of the CDR3 is 15 residues. The junction had 7 bases not matched to a gene; V was cut back by 6 bases and J by 4 bases. The CDR3 is CASSLTSGARETQYF. In DNA, the CDR3 is TGTGCCAGCAGTTTGACTAGCGGGGCTAGAGAGACCCAGTACTTC. The complete variable domain, with remaining parts taken from reference TRBV7-2 and TRBJ2-5, reads GAGVSQSPSNKVTEKGKDVELRCDPISGHTALYWYRQSLGQGLEFLIYFQGNSAPDKSGLPSDRFSAERTGGSVSTLTIQRTQQEDSAVYLCASSLTSGARETQYFGPGTRLLVL.

The chain carries TRBV3-1 and TRBJ2-5; TRBD2 aligns across 9 bases. The CDR3 extends over 15 amino acids. Germline V gene data show CDR1 as LGHDT and CDR2 as YNNKEL (reference sequence). V shed 4 bases and J 1 base; nucleotides not matched to a gene: 4. CDR3 in amino acids: CASSLDSGGQETQYF. The CDR3, as DNA: TGTGCCAGCAGCCTAGATAGCGGGGGCCAAGAGACCCAGTACTTC.

This clonotype was detected ten times or more. The V and J genes are TRBV12-3 or TRBV12-4 and TRBJ2-3; D may be TRBD1 or TRBD2 (5 bases each). V shed 7 bases and J shed 0 bases, with 26 bases lying between them. The CDR3 is 19 amino acids. The DNA for the CDR3 is TGTGCCAGCAAGGAGGTCCCTCCGGGCAGGGCATCTAGCACAGATACGCAGTATTTT. Translation gives CASKEVPPGRASSTDTQYF.

This clonotype was seen ten or more times. The chain has TRBV20-1 and TRBJ2-3, with TRBD2 as a possible D gene (5 bases). V lost 6 bases to trimming and J lost 3 bases, with 13 bases between them. Germline CDR1 reads DFQATT; CDR2 reads SNEGSKA (reference sequence). This CDR3 is 13 amino acids long. The CDR3 protein is CSAMAGGTDTQYF. CDR3 in DNA: TGCAGTGCGATGGCGGGTGGGACAGATACGCAGTATTTT.

This clonotype was seen a handful of times. The CDR3 coding sequence is TGTGCCATCACCGGACTAGCGGGGGTTTCCTACGAGCAGTACGTC. Protein sequence: CAITGLAGVSYEQYV. The chain joins TRBV10-3 to TRBJ2-7; 13 bases align to TRBD2. V shed 7 bases and J 1 base; nucleotides not matched to a gene: 4. Per germline, CDR1 ENHRY and CDR2 SYGVKD. CDR3 length: 15 amino acids.

Worth noting for this clonotype: The junction shows a germline mismatch at one end, possibly a read error. This chain uses TRBV7-7 with TRBJ2-1, with 7 bases lining up with TRBD2. Germline CDR1 SSHAT, CDR2 FNYEAQ (reference sequence). The CDR3 sequence is 13 residues long. The CDR3 is CASSRDYRNEQFF. Written as DNA, the CDR3 is TGTGCTAGCAGCCGGGACTATAGGAATGAGCAGTTCTTC.

CDR3 DNA: TGCGCCAGCAGCCCTCATGGAGGATTAAGTATTCATGGGACGAACACCATATATTTT. Protein: CASSPHGGLSIHGTNTIYF. V usage is TRBV4-1 and J usage is TRBJ1-3, with D perhaps TRBD1 (5 bases). Per the germline V gene, CDR1 is MGHRA and CDR2 is YSYEKL. This CDR3 has 19 residues. Trimming stripped 4 bases from V and 7 bases from J, with 29 bases between.

This clonotype was counted a single time. The V call is TRBV14, the J call TRBJ2-2, with D uncertain. This CDR3 has 14 residues. V was trimmed by 4 bases and J by 6 bases, leaving 12 bases between them. Germline V gives CDR1 SGHDN, CDR2 FVKESK. The CDR3 reads CASSPQWVSGELFF. DNA of the CDR3: TGTGCCAGCAGCCCCCAATGGGTGTCCGGGGAGCTGTTTTTT.

This clonotype was found a few times. The rearrangement uses TRBV25-1 and TRBJ1-2; D perhaps matches TRBD1 (5 bases). Trimming shortened V by 1 base and J by 3 bases, and 12 bases separated the two germline ends. Per germline, CDR1 MGHDK and CDR2 SYGVNS. CDR3 length: 15 amino acids. The CDR3 here is CASSEFRDGDYGYTF. Here the CDR3 DNA reads TGTGCCAGCAGTGAATTCCGGGACGGAGACTATGGCTACACCTTC.